A single sample gave rise to the 13 T cell receptor beta chains below, sequenced in a study of control samples from healthy donors and cancer patients. Sequencing used immunoSEQ multiplex PCR; TCRdb keeps in-frame clones, though not all of them. This table holds some 120,000 clones, 70% to 90% found once. The sample taken for sequencing was blood. These receptors were obtained from a man aged 45-65 years in good health.

The chain uses TRBV5-1 and TRBJ2-2, with 7 bases that match TRBD2. CDR1 SGHRS and CDR2 YFSETQ come from the germline V gene. The CDR3 covers 16 residues. Trimming took 6 bases from V and 4 from J; bases not matched to a gene: 12. CDR3 residues: CASNTYGGSPTGELFF. CDR3 coding DNA: TGCGCCAGCAACACTTACGGGGGGTCCCCCACCGGGGAGCTGTTTTTT.

The V call is TRBV30, the J call TRBJ2-2; D is possibly TRBD1 or TRBD2 (6 bases each). Germline CDR1 and CDR2: GTSNPN and SVGIG (reference sequence). V lost 5 bases and J lost 1, with 14 bases in between. The CDR3 runs 15 residues. In DNA, the CDR3 is TGTGCCTGGCTCCTCGGGGGCCAGAACACCGGGGAGCTGTTTTTT. Its translation is CAWLLGGQNTGELFF.

The CDR3 here is CASSLANHNEKLFF. The DNA of the CDR3 is TGTGCCAGCAGCTTAGCCAACCATAATGAAAAACTGTTTTTT. The V gene is TRBV7-9, the J gene TRBJ1-4; the D is unclear. CDR3 length: 14 amino acids. V dropped 0 bases and J dropped 4 bases, with 6 bases sitting between them. CDR1 and CDR2 (germline): SEHNR, FQNEAQ (reference sequence).

About this clone: Germline and junction disagree at one end, which may indicate a read error. The rearrangement uses TRBV7-9 and TRBJ1-5; D is undetermined. The CDR3 extends over 12 amino acids. Germline V CDR1 and CDR2: SEHNR, FQNEAQ (reference sequence). The CDR3 region is CAGQEGNQPQHF. The CDR3, as DNA: TGCGCGGGTCAGGAAGGCAATCAGCCCCAGCATTTT.

The chain employs TRBV27 and TRBJ2-7; tentative D call: TRBD2 (7 bases). Trimming shortened V by 5 bases and J by 2 bases, and 16 bases separated the two germline ends. Germline CDR1 MNHEY, CDR2 SMNVEV (reference sequence). This CDR3 is built from 15 residues. The CDR3 region is CASSARGAYTYEQYF. As DNA, the CDR3 is TGTGCCAGCAGTGCCCGGGGGGCCTATACCTACGAGCAGTACTTC.

The gene calls are TRBV5-6 and TRBJ2-7; D is unresolved. This CDR3 has 12 amino acids. Trimming removed 0 bases from V and 4 bases from J, with 5 bases in between. Germline assignment: CDR1 SGHDT and CDR2 YYEEEE. As DNA, the CDR3 is TGTGCCAGCAGCTTGGGTGGATACGAGCAGTACTTC. Encoded protein: CASSLGGYEQYF.

The rearrangement uses TRBV6-5 and TRBJ1-4, with D perhaps TRBD1 (6 bases). Germline V lookup: CDR1 MNHEY, CDR2 SVGAGI. CDR3 length: 13 amino acids. Trimming left V 4 bases short and J 10 bases short, with 13 bases between. In DNA form, the CDR3 reads TGTGCCAGCAGTTGGCTCAGGGGAGGAAAACTGTTTTTT. Its protein is CASSWLRGGKLFF.

The rearrangement uses TRBV25-1 and TRBJ2-5; D ambiguous. The V and J ends lost 5 bases and 1 base respectively, with 2 bases between them. This CDR3 has 11 residues. The germline gives CDR1 MGHDK, CDR2 SYGVNS. CDR3 amino acids: CASSTQETQYF. In DNA form, the CDR3 reads TGTGCCAGCAGTACCCAAGAGACCCAGTACTTC. The full variable domain, rest sourced from reference TRBV25-1 and TRBJ2-5, is EADIYQTPRYLVIGTGKKITLECSQTMGHDKMYWYQQDPGMELHLIHYSYGVNSTEKGDLSSESTVSRIRTEHFPLTLESARPSHTSQYLCASSTQETQYFGPGTRLLVL.

The chain couples TRBV28 to TRBJ2-2, with 10 bases lining up with TRBD2. After removal of 5 bases from V and 2 bases from J, the junction contained 14 bases not matched to a gene. CDR1 and CDR2 (germline): MDHEN, SYDVKM. CDR3 length equals 19 residues. The CDR3 DNA sequence: TGTGCCAGCAGTGGACTGTCTCCGGGACTAGCGTTAAACACCGGGGAGCTGTTTTTT. This translates into CASSGLSPGLALNTGELFF.

The rearrangement joins TRBV15 to TRBJ1-5; TRBD1 agrees at 10 bases. V lost 5 bases, J lost 2 bases, and 3 bases stayed unmatched. The CDR3 loop spans 15 amino acids. From germline, CDR1 is LNHNV and CDR2 YYDKDF (reference sequence). CDR3 DNA: TGTGCCACCAGCTCCGGACAGGGGGGCAATCAGCCCCAGCATTTT. Its protein product is CATSSGQGGNQPQHF.

Note on this clone: At one boundary the junction diverges from the germline segment, which might be a read error. The chain uses TRBV11-2 and TRBJ2-7; TRBD1 aligns across 7 bases. Per germline, CDR1 SGHAT and CDR2 FQNNGV. The CDR3 runs to 15 residues. CDR3 DNA: TGTGCCAGCAGCACACAGGGGACCTTCTCCAACGAGCAGTACTTC. Protein: CASSTQGTFSNEQYF.

The V call is TRBV5-4, the J call TRBJ2-7; D not certain. The CDR3 spans 15 residues. Trimming pared 4 bases from V and 3 bases from J, leaving 17 bases between. CDR1 is SGHNT, CDR2 YYREEE, per germline (reference sequence). CDR3 nucleotides: TGTGCCAGCAGCGAGGAGTATGACGGCTACTACGAGCAGTACTTC. Protein product: CASSEEYDGYYEQYF.

This clone was seen once. The V call is TRBV5-6, the J call TRBJ2-5; 12 bases match TRBD2. CDR1 and CDR2 from the germline V gene are SGHDT and YYEEEE. With V trimmed by 0 bases and J by 4 bases, 4 bases remained unmatched. The CDR3 length is 16 residues. For the CDR3, the DNA is TGTGCCAGCAGCTTGGTGCTAGCGGGGGGGGTAGAGACCCAGTACTTC. Amino acid sequence: CASSLVLAGGVETQYF.